This is a list of T cell receptor beta chains from one sample in a study of beta chain features in type 1 diabetes. Data came from immunoSEQ multiplex PCR; TCRdb stores just in-frame clones and leaves some out. The table lists hundreds of thousands of clones, 15% to 17% of them singletons. The specimen was naive CD4+ T cells from blood. The receptors were sampled from a young man in good health. CDR3s include the opening cysteine and the closing phenylalanine or tryptophan. Each record gives: D gene, J gene, clone size, V gene, CDR3 protein, CDR3 DNA. A D gene is named only where the DNA matches it firmly. Size values are once, few and many counts, or a class for expanded clones, and some rows have none.

D gene: .; J gene: TRBJ2-3; clone size: few; V gene: TRBV5-1; CDR3 protein: CASSLVQGTRDTQYF; CDR3 DNA: TGCGCCAGCAGCTTGGTGCAGGGGACTCGGGATACGCAGTATTTT
D gene: .; J gene: TRBJ1-2; clone size: few; V gene: TRBV19; CDR3 protein: CASSITRGIYGYTF; CDR3 DNA: TGTGCCAGTAGTATCACAAGAGGGATCTATGGCTACACCTTC
D gene: TRBD2; J gene: TRBJ2-5; clone size: .; V gene: TRBV7-2; CDR3 protein: CASSSQPRGGQETQYF; CDR3 DNA: TGTGCCAGCAGCTCTCAACCCCGGGGGGGTCAAGAGACCCAGTACTTC
D gene: TRBD1; J gene: TRBJ2-7; clone size: few; V gene: TRBV19; CDR3 protein: CASKGIQGADYEQYF; CDR3 DNA: TGTGCCAGTAAGGGGATACAGGGGGCGGACTACGAGCAGTACTTC
D gene: .; J gene: TRBJ1-5; clone size: .; V gene: TRBV7-2; CDR3 protein: CASSSGAALSQPQHF; CDR3 DNA: TGTGCCAGCAGCTCCGGGGCTGCCCTTAGTCAGCCCCAGCATTTT
D gene: .; J gene: TRBJ1-4; clone size: few; V gene: TRBV4-3; CDR3 protein: CASNKGKGVATNEKLFF; CDR3 DNA: TGCGCCAGCAACAAGGGAAAGGGTGTTGCAACTAATGAAAAACTGTTTTTT
D gene: TRBD1; J gene: TRBJ1-3; clone size: .; V gene: TRBV25-1; CDR3 protein: CASSANRGSSGNTIYF; CDR3 DNA: TGTGCCAGCAGTGCGAACAGGGGGAGCTCTGGAAACACCATATATTTT
D gene: .; J gene: TRBJ2-5; clone size: few; V gene: TRBV6-5; CDR3 protein: CASSYSWGLETQYF; CDR3 DNA: TGTGCCAGCAGTTACTCGTGGGGGTTGGAGACCCAGTACTTC
D gene: .; J gene: TRBJ2-4; clone size: few; V gene: TRBV7-3; CDR3 protein: CASSPRRGEGIQYF; CDR3 DNA: TGTGCCAGCAGCCCCCGAAGGGGGGAGGGCATTCAGTACTTC
D gene: .; J gene: TRBJ1-2; clone size: few; V gene: TRBV27; CDR3 protein: CASSLSGRNGYTF; CDR3 DNA: TGTGCCAGCAGTTTGTCAGGGCGAAATGGCTACACCTTC
D gene: .; J gene: TRBJ1-1; clone size: few; V gene: TRBV29-1; CDR3 protein: CSATGMNTEAFF; CDR3 DNA: TGCAGCGCGACAGGCATGAACACTGAAGCTTTCTTT
D gene: TRBD1; J gene: TRBJ2-3; clone size: .; V gene: TRBV29-1; CDR3 protein: CSGGQGVIDTQYF; CDR3 DNA: TGCAGCGGGGGACAGGGGGTGATAGATACGCAGTATTTT
D gene: .; J gene: TRBJ2-2; clone size: few; V gene: TRBV5-1; CDR3 protein: CASRRLNSPGTRNTGELFF; CDR3 DNA: TGCGCCAGCAGGAGGCTCAACTCCCCGGGGACTCGGAACACCGGGGAGCTGTTTTTT
D gene: .; J gene: TRBJ1-1; clone size: few; V gene: TRBV28; CDR3 protein: CASSDSTNTEAFF; CDR3 DNA: TGTGCCAGCAGTGACAGCACGAACACTGAAGCTTTCTTT
D gene: .; J gene: TRBJ1-5; clone size: few; V gene: TRBV19; CDR3 protein: CASSISSNQPQHF; CDR3 DNA: TGTGCCAGTAGTATTTCTAGCAATCAGCCCCAGCATTTT
D gene: TRBD2; J gene: TRBJ2-1; clone size: .; V gene: TRBV9; CDR3 protein: CASSVATSGTYNEQFF; CDR3 DNA: TGTGCCAGCAGCGTTGCGACTAGCGGGACCTACAATGAGCAGTTCTTC
D gene: TRBD1; J gene: TRBJ2-1; clone size: .; V gene: TRBV30; CDR3 protein: CAWSFTTGGLFF; CDR3 DNA: TGTGCCTGGAGCTTCACGACAGGGGGCTTGTTCTTC
D gene: .; J gene: TRBJ2-5; clone size: few; V gene: TRBV6-5; CDR3 protein: CASSYSQPRETQYF; CDR3 DNA: TGTGCCAGCAGTTACTCCCAACCTAGGGAGACCCAGTACTTC
D gene: .; J gene: TRBJ1-2; clone size: .; V gene: TRBV9; CDR3 protein: CASSEDLRTGYGYTF; CDR3 DNA: TGTGCCAGCAGCGAGGACCTCAGGACGGGCTATGGCTACACCTTC